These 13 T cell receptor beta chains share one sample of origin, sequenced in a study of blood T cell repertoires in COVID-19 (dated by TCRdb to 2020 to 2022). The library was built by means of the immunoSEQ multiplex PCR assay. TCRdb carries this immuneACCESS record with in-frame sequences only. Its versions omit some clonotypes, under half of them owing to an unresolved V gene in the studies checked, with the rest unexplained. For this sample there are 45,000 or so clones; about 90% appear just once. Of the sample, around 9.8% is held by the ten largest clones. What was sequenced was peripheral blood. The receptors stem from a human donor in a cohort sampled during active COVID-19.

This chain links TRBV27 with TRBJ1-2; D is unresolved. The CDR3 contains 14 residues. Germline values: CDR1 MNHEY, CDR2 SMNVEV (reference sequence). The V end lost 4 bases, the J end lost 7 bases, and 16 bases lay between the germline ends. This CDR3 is CASSSTPGSAGYTF. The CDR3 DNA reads TGTGCCAGCAGTTCAACCCCGGGGAGCGCTGGCTACACCTTC.

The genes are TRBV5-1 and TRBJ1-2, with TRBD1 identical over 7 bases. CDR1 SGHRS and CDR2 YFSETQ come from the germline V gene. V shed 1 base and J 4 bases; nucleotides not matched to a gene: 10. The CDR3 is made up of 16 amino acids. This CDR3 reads CASSLTGGTESYGYTF. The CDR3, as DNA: TGCGCCAGCAGCTTGACGGGTGGGACAGAATCCTATGGCTACACCTTC.

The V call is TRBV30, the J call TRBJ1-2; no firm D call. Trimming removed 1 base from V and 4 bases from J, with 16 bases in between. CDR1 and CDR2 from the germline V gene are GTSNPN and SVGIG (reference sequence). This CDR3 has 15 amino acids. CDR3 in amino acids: CAWSAPLGGIYGYTF. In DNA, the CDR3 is TGTGCCTGGAGTGCCCCCTTGGGAGGGATCTATGGCTACACCTTC.

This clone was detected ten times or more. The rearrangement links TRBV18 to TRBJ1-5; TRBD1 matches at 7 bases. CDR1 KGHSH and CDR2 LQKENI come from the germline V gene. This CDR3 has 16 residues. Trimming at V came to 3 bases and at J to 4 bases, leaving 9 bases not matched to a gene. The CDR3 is CASSPDRVGPNQPQHF. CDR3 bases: TGTGCCAGCTCACCCGACAGGGTTGGTCCAAATCAGCCCCAGCATTTT.

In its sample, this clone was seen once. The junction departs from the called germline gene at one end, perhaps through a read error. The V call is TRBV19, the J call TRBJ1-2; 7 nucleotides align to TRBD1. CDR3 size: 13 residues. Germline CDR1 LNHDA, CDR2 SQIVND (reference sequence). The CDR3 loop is CASSIPQLTGKSF. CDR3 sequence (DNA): TGTGCCAGTAGTATCCCTCAATTGACAGGGAAGTCCTTC.

The chain's CDR3 is CASSLQLGPDTQYF. The DNA for the CDR3 is TGTGCCAGCAGCTTACAATTGGGCCCAGATACGCAGTATTTT. The chain has TRBV7-3 and TRBJ2-3, with D uncertain. The CDR3 loop spans 14 amino acids. Germline V gene lookup returns CDR1 SGHTA and CDR2 FQGTGA. Trimming removed 2 bases from V and 4 bases from J, with 10 bases in between.

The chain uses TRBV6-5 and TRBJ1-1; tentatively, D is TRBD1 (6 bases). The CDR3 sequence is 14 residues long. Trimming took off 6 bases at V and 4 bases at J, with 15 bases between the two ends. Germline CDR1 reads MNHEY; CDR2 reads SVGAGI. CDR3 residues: CASRARGGSTEAFF. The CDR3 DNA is TGTGCCAGCAGGGCCAGGGGTGGAAGCACTGAAGCTTTCTTT.

CDR3 in amino acids: CASSRGTPSTDTQYF. For the CDR3, the DNA is TGTGCCAGCAGCCGCGGGACTCCCAGCACAGATACGCAGTATTTT. The rearrangement uses TRBV6-6 and TRBJ2-3; TRBD2 might be the D (6 bases). The CDR3 extends over 15 amino acids. Trimming left V 6 bases short and J 0 bases short, with 13 bases between. The germline gives CDR1 MNHNY, CDR2 SVGAGI (reference sequence).

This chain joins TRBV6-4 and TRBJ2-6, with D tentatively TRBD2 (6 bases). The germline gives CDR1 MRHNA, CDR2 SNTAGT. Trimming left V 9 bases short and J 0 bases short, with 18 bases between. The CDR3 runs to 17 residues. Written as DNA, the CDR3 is TGTGCCAGAGCAAACGGCTCTAGCGACTCTGGGGCCAACGTCCTGACTTTC. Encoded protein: CARANGSSDSGANVLTF.

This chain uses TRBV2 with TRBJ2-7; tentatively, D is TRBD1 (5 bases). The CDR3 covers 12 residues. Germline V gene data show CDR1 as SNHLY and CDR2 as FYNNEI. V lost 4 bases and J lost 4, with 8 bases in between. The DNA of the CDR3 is TGTGCCAGCAGTGCGACAGCGTACGAGCAGTACTTC. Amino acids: CASSATAYEQYF.

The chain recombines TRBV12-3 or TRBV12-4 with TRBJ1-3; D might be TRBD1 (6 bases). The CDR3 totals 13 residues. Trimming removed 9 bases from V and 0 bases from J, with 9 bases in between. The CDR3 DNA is TGTGCCAGTGCAGGGGACTCTGGAAACACCATATATTTT. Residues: CASAGDSGNTIYF.

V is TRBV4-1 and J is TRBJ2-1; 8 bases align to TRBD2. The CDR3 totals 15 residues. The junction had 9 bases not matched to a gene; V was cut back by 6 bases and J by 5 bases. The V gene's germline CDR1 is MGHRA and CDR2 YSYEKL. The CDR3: CASRLDEGLDNEQFF. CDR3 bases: TGCGCCAGCAGACTTGACGAGGGACTAGACAATGAGCAGTTCTTC.

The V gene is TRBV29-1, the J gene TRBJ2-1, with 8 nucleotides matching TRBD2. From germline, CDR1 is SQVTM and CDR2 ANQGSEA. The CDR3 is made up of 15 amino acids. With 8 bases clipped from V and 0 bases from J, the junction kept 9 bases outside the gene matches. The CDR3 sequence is CSTDSGESSYNEQFF. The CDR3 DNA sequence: TGCAGCACCGATAGCGGGGAAAGCTCCTACAATGAGCAGTTCTTC.